A selection of T cell receptor beta chains follows, all from one sample in a study of CD8+ T cells in alopecia areata. Here immunoSEQ multiplex PCR was the method, and the copy in TCRdb shows in-frame clones only, minus some. Of some 180,000 clones listed, roughly 65% are singletons. The sequences come from CD4+ T cells sorted from blood, collected at week 0. The origin of the receptors is a human donor with alopecia areata. The CDR3 runs from the conserved cysteine through the conserved F or W. D genes are given only for firm matches. Only some rows state a clone size, as once, few, many or a class for expanded clones.

D gene	clone size	V gene	J gene	CDR3 protein	CDR3 DNA
TRBD1	few	TRBV4-3	TRBJ1-1	CASSQTGTGNTEAFF	TGCGCCAGCAGCCAAACCGGGACAGGGAATACTGAAGCTTTCTTT
TRBD1	few	TRBV4-1	TRBJ2-7	CASSQDRTGGTYEQYF	TGCGCCAGCAGCCAAGATAGGACAGGGGGAACCTACGAGCAGTACTTC
TRBD1	-	TRBV29-1	TRBJ2-3	CSVRQGSDTQYF	TGCAGCGTCAGACAGGGGTCGGATACGCAGTATTTT
TRBD1	-	TRBV27	TRBJ2-7	CASTRQGSYEQYF	TGTGCCAGCACCAGACAGGGCTCCTACGAGCAGTACTTC
-	-	TRBV4-3	TRBJ2-7	CASSQGAQGGEQYF	TGCGCCAGCAGCCAAGGGGCACAGGGAGGCGAGCAGTACTTC
-	-	TRBV29-1	TRBJ1-1	CSVCEQGGTEAFF	TGCAGCGTTTGTGAGCAGGGAGGCACTGAAGCTTTCTTT
-	-	TRBV5-1	TRBJ2-5	CASSLGGQYRETQYF	TGCGCCAGCAGCTTGGGCGGACAGTACCGGGAGACCCAGTACTTC
TRBD1	-	TRBV13	TRBJ1-6	CASSSRWTGLNSPLHF	TGTGCCAGCAGCTCAAGATGGACAGGGCTGAATTCACCCCTCCACTTT
-	-	TRBV25-1	TRBJ2-1	CASSDNRLSYNEQFF	TGTGCCAGCAGTGATAATCGATTATCCTACAATGAGCAGTTCTTC
-	few	TRBV7-2	TRBJ1-1	CASSLAGTNTEAFF	TGTGCCAGCAGCTTAGCGGGAACGAACACTGAAGCTTTCTTT
-	many	TRBV2	TRBJ2-2	CASSKEGLTNTGELFF	TGTGCCAGCTCAAAGGAGGGACTTACGAACACCGGGGAGCTGTTTTTT
-	-	TRBV7-9	TRBJ1-6	CASSLDNSPLHF	TGTGCCAGCAGCTTAGACAATTCACCCCTCCACTTT
-	-	TRBV7-9	TRBJ2-1	CASSFEDNEQFF	TGTGCCAGCAGCTTTGAGGACAATGAGCAGTTCTTC
-	-	TRBV18	TRBJ2-5	CASSPKTGAGAETQYF	TGTGCCAGCTCACCAAAGACAGGCGCAGGGGCAGAGACCCAGTACTTC
TRBD1	few	TRBV30	TRBJ2-3	CAWRTGVVTDTQYF	TGTGCCTGGAGAACAGGGGTGGTCACAGATACGCAGTATTTT
-	few	TRBV30	TRBJ1-5	CAWSTTGYGQPQHF	TGTGCCTGGAGTACTACAGGTTACGGCCAGCCCCAGCATTTT
TRBD1	-	TRBV5-6	TRBJ1-2	CASSFRDRGLGYTF	TGTGCCAGCAGCTTCCGGGACAGGGGGCTCGGCTACACCTTC
-	-	TRBV4-3	TRBJ2-2	CASSQARQTGELFF	TGCGCCAGCAGCCAAGCCCGACAGACCGGGGAGCTGTTTTTT
TRBD1	-	TRBV6-1	TRBJ2-4	CASSENRGPIQYF	TGTGCCAGCAGTGAAAACAGGGGCCCCATTCAGTACTTC
TRBD1	-	TRBV2	TRBJ2-7	CASSGQGGPYEQYF	TGTGCCAGCAGTGGACAGGGGGGACCCTACGAGCAGTACTTC
-	few	TRBV5-1	TRBJ2-3	CASSLYGTQYF	TGCGCCAGCAGCTTGTATGGGACGCAGTATTTT
TRBD1	-	TRBV2	TRBJ1-2	CASSGSGQGNGYTF	TGTGCCAGCAGTGGGTCTGGACAGGGAAATGGCTACACCTTC
-	-	TRBV25-1	TRBJ2-1	CASSVPWGEQFF	TGTGCCAGCAGTGTCCCATGGGGTGAGCAGTTCTTC
TRBD1	once	TRBV30	TRBJ1-6	CAYNRDRSNSPLHF	TGTGCCTACAACCGGGACAGGTCTAATTCACCCCTCCACTTT
-	-	TRBV27	TRBJ1-2	CASSPPGGARYTF	TGTGCCAGCAGCCCCCCGGGGGGGGCACGCTACACCTTC
-	-	TRBV7-9	TRBJ1-1	CASSTQGGTEAFF	TGTGCCAGCAGTACTCAAGGGGGCACTGAAGCTTTCTTT
TRBD1	-	TRBV19	TRBJ2-7	CASSSGTAPREQYF	TGTGCCAGTTCCTCCGGGACAGCCCCTAGGGAGCAGTACTTC
TRBD1	few	TRBV5-6	TRBJ1-1	CASSSKDRGLLFTEAFF	TGTGCCAGCAGCTCCAAGGACAGGGGGCTGCTTTTCACTGAAGCTTTCTTT
-	-	TRBV30	TRBJ1-1	CAWSDGSNTEAFF	TGTGCCTGGAGTGATGGGAGTAACACTGAAGCTTTCTTT
TRBD1	-	TRBV29-1	TRBJ1-1	CSVDRASTEAFF	TGCAGCGTGGACAGGGCGAGCACTGAAGCTTTCTTT
TRBD1	-	TRBV5-6	TRBJ1-2	CASSWGQGYNYGYTF	TGTGCCAGCAGCTGGGGACAGGGGTACAACTATGGCTACACCTTC
-	few	TRBV12-5	TRBJ2-5	CASGLGLANQETQYF	TGTGCTAGTGGTTTGGGGTTGGCGAACCAAGAGACCCAGTACTTC
-	-	TRBV19	TRBJ2-5	CASSPDTKGTQYF	TGTGCCAGTAGTCCGGACACGAAGGGGACCCAGTACTTC
-	-	TRBV30	TRBJ1-1	CAWDFFEGRAFF	TGTGCCTGGGATTTTTTTGAGGGCCGGGCTTTCTTT
-	-	TRBV5-6	TRBJ2-1	CASSLNNEQFF	TGTGCCAGCAGCTTGAACAATGAGCAGTTCTTC
-	-	TRBV6-5	TRBJ1-1	CASSGDLPMNTEAFF	TGTGCCAGCAGTGGCGACCTCCCAATGAACACTGAAGCTTTCTTT
TRBD1	-	TRBV29-1	TRBJ1-5	CSVRQGNQPQHF	TGCAGCGTTAGACAGGGGAATCAGCCCCAGCATTTT
TRBD1	-	TRBV14	TRBJ1-5	CASSPGGGSNQPQHF	TGTGCCAGCAGCCCAGGGGGAGGTAGCAATCAGCCCCAGCATTTT
-	-	TRBV7-2	TRBJ2-6	CASSVFGGTPGANVLTF	TGTGCCAGCAGCGTCTTCGGGGGAACCCCTGGGGCCAACGTCCTGACTTTC
TRBD1	-	TRBV30	TRBJ1-1	CAWSAPRRGRVDTEAFF	TGTGCCTGGAGTGCGCCCAGGAGGGGGCGGGTTGACACTGAAGCTTTCTTT
TRBD1	-	TRBV5-1	TRBJ2-7	CASSPTGGYEQYF	TGCGCCAGCAGCCCTACAGGGGGATACGAGCAGTACTTC
TRBD1	-	TRBV10-3	TRBJ2-1	CAISETGQGLGEQFF	TGTGCCATCAGTGAGACGGGACAGGGACTCGGAGAGCAGTTCTTC
-	-	TRBV7-6	TRBJ2-1	CASSLGGGAGLQFF	TGTGCCAGCAGCTTAGGGGGTGGGGCAGGACTGCAGTTCTTC
TRBD2	-	TRBV29-1	TRBJ2-2	CSAGLAGITGELFF	TGCAGCGCTGGTCTAGCGGGGATAACCGGGGAGCTGTTTTTT
-	-	TRBV2	TRBJ1-1	CASTLGKTEAFF	TGTGCCAGCACCTTAGGGAAGACTGAAGCTTTCTTT
-	few	TRBV6-1	TRBJ2-7	CASSEAAWRGSYEQYF	TGTGCCAGCAGTGAAGCCGCATGGAGGGGGTCTTACGAGCAGTACTTC
-	few	TRBV4-3	TRBJ2-5	CASSQGFQGRETQYF	TGCGCCAGCAGCCAAGGGTTTCAGGGAAGGGAGACCCAGTACTTC
TRBD2	-	TRBV7-8	TRBJ2-1	CASTSGTSGGYYNEQFF	TGTGCCAGCACTTCCGGGACTAGCGGGGGCTACTACAATGAGCAGTTCTTC
TRBD1	-	TRBV11-3	TRBJ2-1	CASSAGQGFSYNEQFF	TGTGCCAGCAGCGCAGGACAGGGGTTCTCCTACAATGAGCAGTTCTTC
TRBD1	-	TRBV4-3	TRBJ2-1	CASGRTGGNEQFF	TGCGCCAGTGGACGGACAGGGGGCAATGAGCAGTTCTTC
TRBD1	-	TRBV7-9	TRBJ2-7	CASSRSGDRNYEQYF	TGTGCCAGCAGCAGAAGTGGGGACAGGAACTACGAGCAGTACTTC
-	-	TRBV5-1	TRBJ1-1	CASSPGMRSEAFF	TGCGCCAGCAGTCCAGGGATGAGGAGTGAAGCTTTCTTT
TRBD1	-	TRBV29-1	TRBJ2-5	CSVEPGGETQYF	TGCAGCGTTGAGCCAGGGGGAGAGACCCAGTACTTC
TRBD2	-	TRBV9	TRBJ2-3	CASTISGGHTDTQYF	TGTGCCAGCACTATTAGCGGGGGGCACACAGATACGCAGTATTTT
TRBD1	-	TRBV29-1	TRBJ2-7	CSVEFLTGGEQYF	TGCAGCGTTGAGTTCCTGACAGGGGGCGAGCAGTACTTC